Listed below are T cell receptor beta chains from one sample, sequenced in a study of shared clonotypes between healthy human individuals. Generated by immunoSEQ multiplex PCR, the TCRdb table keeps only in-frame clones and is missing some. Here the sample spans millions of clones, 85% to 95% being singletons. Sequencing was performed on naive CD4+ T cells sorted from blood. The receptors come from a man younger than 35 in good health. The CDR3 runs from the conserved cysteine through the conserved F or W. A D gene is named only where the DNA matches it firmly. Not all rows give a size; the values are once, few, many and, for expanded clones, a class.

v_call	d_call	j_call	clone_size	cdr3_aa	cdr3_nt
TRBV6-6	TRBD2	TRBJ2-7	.	CASSYPAGRSSYEQYF	TGTGCCAGCAGTTACCCCGCCGGGAGGAGCTCCTACGAGCAGTACTTC
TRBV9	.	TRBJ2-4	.	CASSVDQGNIQYF	TGTGCCAGCAGCGTAGATCAGGGAAACATTCAGTACTTC
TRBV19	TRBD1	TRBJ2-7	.	CASSIPRQGATPLTYEQYF	TGTGCCAGTAGTATTCCCCGACAGGGGGCAACACCCCTAACCTACGAGCAGTACTTC
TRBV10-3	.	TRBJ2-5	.	CAISVGGMGETQYF	TGTGCCATCAGTGTCGGAGGGATGGGCGAGACCCAGTACTTC
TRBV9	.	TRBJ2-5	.	CASSVGAPVETQYF	TGTGCCAGCAGCGTTGGGGCACCGGTTGAGACCCAGTACTTC
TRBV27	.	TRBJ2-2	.	CASSFRWDRELFF	TGTGCCAGCAGTTTTCGGTGGGACCGGGAGCTGTTTTTT
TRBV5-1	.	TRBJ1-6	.	CASSLGQANSPLHF	TGCGCCAGCAGCTTGGGACAGGCTAATTCACCCCTCCACTTT
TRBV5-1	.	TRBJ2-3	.	CASSAQSTTDTQYF	TGCGCCAGCAGCGCCCAAAGTACCACAGATACGCAGTATTTT
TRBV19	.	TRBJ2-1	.	CASSIVFWGSSTYNEQFF	TGTGCCAGTAGTATCGTCTTTTGGGGGTCTAGCACCTACAATGAGCAGTTCTTC
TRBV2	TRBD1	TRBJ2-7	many	CASSPTGGVYEQYF	TGTGCCAGCAGCCCGACAGGGGGCGTGTACGAGCAGTACTTC
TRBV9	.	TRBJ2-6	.	CASVAQLKQSRANVLTF	TGTGCCAGCGTAGCTCAACTCAAACAAAGTCGGGCCAACGTCCTGACTTTC
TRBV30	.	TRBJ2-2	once	CAWSTRSLGDTGELFF	TGTGCCTGGAGTACGCGGAGCCTCGGGGACACCGGGGAGCTGTTTTTT
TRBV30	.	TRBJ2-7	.	CAWGEAPYEQYF	TGTGCCTGGGGGGAGGCACCCTACGAGCAGTACTTC
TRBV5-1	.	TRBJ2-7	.	CASSTGLGSYEQYF	TGCGCCAGCAGCACGGGGCTAGGCTCCTACGAGCAGTACTTC
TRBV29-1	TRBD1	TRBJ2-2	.	CSVTGASTGELFF	TGCAGCGTTACAGGGGCAAGCACCGGGGAGCTGTTTTTT
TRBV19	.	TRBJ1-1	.	CASRKDGLNMNTEAFF	TGTGCCAGCCGCAAAGACGGCTTAAACATGAACACTGAAGCTTTCTTT
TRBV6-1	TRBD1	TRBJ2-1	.	CAGTGTGLYNEQFF	TGTGCCGGTACCGGGACAGGGTTGTACAATGAGCAGTTCTTC
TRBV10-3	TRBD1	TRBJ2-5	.	CATRETGGRETQYF	TGTGCCACCCGGGAGACAGGGGGCAGAGAGACCCAGTACTTC
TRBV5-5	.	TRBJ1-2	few	CASSKRRNGYTF	TGTGCCAGCAGTAAGAGGCGTAATGGCTACACCTTC
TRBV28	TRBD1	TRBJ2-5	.	CASQDRGMRETQYF	TGTGCCAGCCAGGACAGGGGTATGAGGGAGACCCAGTACTTC
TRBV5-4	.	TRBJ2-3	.	CASRTGQGGGTDTQYF	TGTGCCAGCAGGACCGGCCAGGGCGGAGGCACAGATACGCAGTATTTT
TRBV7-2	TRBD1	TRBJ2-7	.	CASSLTGVSGYEQYF	TGTGCCAGCAGCCTAACAGGGGTGAGTGGGTACGAGCAGTACTTC
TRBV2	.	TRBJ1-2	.	CASSGRQRYGYTF	TGTGCCAGCAGTGGGAGACAGCGCTATGGCTACACCTTC
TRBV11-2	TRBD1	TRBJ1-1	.	CASSFLQGTAFF	TGTGCCAGCAGCTTCCTACAGGGGACGGCTTTCTTT
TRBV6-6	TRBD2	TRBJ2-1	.	CASSPLSGGGAATFF	TGTGCCAGCAGTCCTCTTTCGGGGGGGGGCGCCGCGACGTTCTTC
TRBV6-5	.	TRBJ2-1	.	CASGPGRIVGEQFF	TGTGCCAGCGGTCCGGGGCGGATAGTCGGTGAGCAGTTCTTC
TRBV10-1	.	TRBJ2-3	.	CASSEGRGRTDTQYF	TGCGCCAGCAGTGAAGGGCGGGGGCGCACAGATACGCAGTATTTT
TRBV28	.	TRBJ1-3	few	CASSFDNPGGNTIYF	TGTGCCAGCAGTTTCGACAACCCGGGTGGAAACACCATATATTTT
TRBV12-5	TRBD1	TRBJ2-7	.	CASGQGATYEQYF	TGTGCTAGTGGCCAGGGGGCTACCTACGAGCAGTACTTC
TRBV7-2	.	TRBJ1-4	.	CASSLGQKEKLFF	TGTGCCAGCAGCTTAGGGCAGAAGGAAAAACTGTTTTTT
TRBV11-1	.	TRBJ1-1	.	CASSYSENTEAFF	TGTGCCAGCAGCTACAGCGAGAACACTGAAGCTTTCTTT
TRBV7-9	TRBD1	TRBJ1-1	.	CASSRGQGNTEAFF	TGTGCCAGCAGCCGGGGACAGGGGAACACTGAAGCTTTCTTT
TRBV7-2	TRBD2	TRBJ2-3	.	CASSSTGGRHTQYF	TGTGCCAGCAGCTCAACCGGCGGGAGACATACGCAGTATTTT
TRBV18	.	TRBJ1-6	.	CASSPQGTYNSPLHF	TGTGCCAGCTCACCGCAGGGAACCTATAATTCACCCCTCCACTTT
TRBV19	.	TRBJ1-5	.	CASSIIPNQPQHF	TGTGCCAGTAGTATAATTCCCAATCAGCCCCAGCATTTT
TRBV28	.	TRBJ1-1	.	CASSPSGGNTEAFF	TGTGCCAGCAGTCCCTCGGGGGGGAACACTGAAGCTTTCTTT
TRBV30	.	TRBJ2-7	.	CAWSFGRYEQYF	TGTGCCTGGAGCTTCGGACGCTACGAGCAGTACTTC
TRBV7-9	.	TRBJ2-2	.	CASSLALGAPELFF	TGTGCCAGCAGCTTAGCTTTGGGGGCCCCGGAGCTGTTTTTT
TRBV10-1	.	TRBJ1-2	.	CASSDYPLTVTDGNYGYTF	TGCGCCAGCAGTGATTACCCCTTGACAGTCACGGACGGTAACTATGGCTACACCTTC
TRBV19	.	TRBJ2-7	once	CASSIDLYSEQYF	TGTGCCAGTAGTATAGATCTATACTCCGAGCAGTACTTC
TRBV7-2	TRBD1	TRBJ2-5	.	CASSPGQGRQYF	TGTGCCAGCAGCCCGGGACAGGGGCGCCAGTACTTC
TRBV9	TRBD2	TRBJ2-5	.	CASRVSGSPQETQYF	TGTGCCAGCAGGGTTAGCGGGAGTCCTCAAGAGACCCAGTACTTC
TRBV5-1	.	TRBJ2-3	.	CASSWGISEDTQYF	TGCGCCAGCAGCTGGGGGATTTCAGAGGATACGCAGTATTTT
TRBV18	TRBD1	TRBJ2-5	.	CASSDREGETQYF	TGTGCCAGCTCAGACAGGGAAGGGGAGACCCAGTACTTC
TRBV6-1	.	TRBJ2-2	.	CASSEGGTNTGELFF	TGTGCCAGCAGTGAGGGGGGCACGAACACCGGGGAGCTGTTTTTT
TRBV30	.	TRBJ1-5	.	CAWSEGGYQPQHF	TGTGCCTGGAGTGAGGGGGGCTATCAGCCCCAGCATTTT
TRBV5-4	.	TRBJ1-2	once	CASSVSLGRVGYTF	TGTGCCAGCAGCGTCTCCCTCGGGCGGGTTGGCTACACCTTC
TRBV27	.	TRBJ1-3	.	CASSQLDPLGNTIYF	TGTGCCAGCAGCCAACTTGACCCTCTAGGAAACACCATATATTTT
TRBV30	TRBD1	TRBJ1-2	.	CACPDDPMATGGGYTF	TGTGCCTGCCCTGATGATCCTATGGCTACAGGGGGTGGCTACACCTTC
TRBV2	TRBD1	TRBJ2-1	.	CASGPRQGAYEQFF	TGTGCCAGTGGGCCGAGACAGGGGGCGTACGAGCAGTTCTTC
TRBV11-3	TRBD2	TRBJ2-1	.	CASSLRLAGGPLYNEQFF	TGTGCCAGCAGCTTGCGACTAGCGGGGGGCCCCCTTTACAATGAGCAGTTCTTC
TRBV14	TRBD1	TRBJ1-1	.	CASSLTTGGGTEAFF	TGTGCCAGCAGCCTAACGACAGGGGGCGGAACTGAAGCTTTCTTT
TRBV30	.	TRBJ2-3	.	CACPGSTDTQYF	TGTGCCTGCCCAGGGAGTACGGATACGCAGTATTTT
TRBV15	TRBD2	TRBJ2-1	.	CATSRDGRDNNEQFF	TGTGCCACCAGCAGAGACGGGAGGGACAACAATGAGCAGTTCTTC
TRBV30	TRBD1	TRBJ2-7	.	CAWRAGTGIYEQYF	TGTGCCTGGAGAGCCGGGACAGGGATTTACGAGCAGTACTTC
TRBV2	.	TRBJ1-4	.	CATNRETNEKLFF	TGTGCCACCAACAGGGAAACTAATGAAAAACTGTTTTTT
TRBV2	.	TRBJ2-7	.	CASSATRTPGYEQYF	TGTGCCAGCAGCGCCACCCGGACACCTGGCTACGAGCAGTACTTC
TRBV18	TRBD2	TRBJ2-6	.	CASSPGEGGGANVLTF	TGTGCCAGCTCACCCGGGGAGGGCGGAGGGGCCAACGTCCTGACTTTC
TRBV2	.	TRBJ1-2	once	CASSSVAASNYGYTF	TGTGCCAGCAGCTCTGTGGCAGCCTCAAACTATGGCTACACCTTC